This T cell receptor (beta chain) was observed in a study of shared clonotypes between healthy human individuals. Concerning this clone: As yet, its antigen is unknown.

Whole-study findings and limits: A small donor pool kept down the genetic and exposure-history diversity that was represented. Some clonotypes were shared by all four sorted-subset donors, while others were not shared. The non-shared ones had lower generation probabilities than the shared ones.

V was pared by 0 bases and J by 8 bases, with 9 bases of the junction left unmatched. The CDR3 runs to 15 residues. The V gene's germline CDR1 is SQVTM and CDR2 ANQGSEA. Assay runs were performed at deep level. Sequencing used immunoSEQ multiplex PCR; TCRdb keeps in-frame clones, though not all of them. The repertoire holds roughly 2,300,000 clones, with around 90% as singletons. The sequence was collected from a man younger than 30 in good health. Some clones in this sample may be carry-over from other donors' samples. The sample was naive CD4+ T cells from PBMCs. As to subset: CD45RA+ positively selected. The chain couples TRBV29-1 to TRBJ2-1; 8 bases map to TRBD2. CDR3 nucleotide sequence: TGCAGCGTTGAAGATCCGGCGGGAGGAGGGGATGAGCAGTTCTTC. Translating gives CSVEDPAGGGDEQFF.